Listed below are T cell receptor beta chains from one sample, sequenced in a study of T cell repertoires in cytomegalovirus infection. In TCRdb, the reads were re-called with MiXCR into one record per CDR3 protein. The sample contains approximately 600,000 distinct CDR3 sequences, 40% of which appear only once. These receptors have no known antigen. The material sequenced was cultured PBMCs, taken from culture after CMV antigen stimulation. The receptors shown here come from a human donor in good health (CMV status not recorded). Some clones in this sample may be carry-over from other donors' samples. Each CDR3 is given with its conserved first and last residue. A D gene is named only where the DNA matches it firmly.

CDR3,V,D
CASSVSLAGGPPLRFF,TRBV2,TRBD2
CASSRRDSPYEQYF,TRBV7-9,TRBD1
CASSTRGSNEQFF,TRBV19,.
CSVDGTDSYEQYF,TRBV29-1,TRBD1
CASSLTSGTEAFF,TRBV12-3/TRBV12-4,.
CASLRGPGGPQHF,TRBV2,.
CASSLFGGLEYEQYF,TRBV7-2,.
CASRGQGAGEQYF,TRBV6-5,TRBD1
CASSAGGGEDTQYF,TRBV12-3/TRBV12-4,.
CASSLEGDSSYEQYF,TRBV7-9,.
CASSLARDRAEKLFF,TRBV7-4,TRBD1
CASSWTSGTDEQYF,TRBV7-2,TRBD2
CASSRGTADNSPLHF,TRBV7-2,TRBD1
CASSLAGTGTSRYNEQFF,TRBV11-2,TRBD2
CASRERGGLDTQYF,TRBV5-4,TRBD2
CASSQMVGHLYF,TRBV4-1,.
CASSIEGTGLFF,TRBV19,TRBD1
CSARDWGATRYGYTF,TRBV20-1,.
CASSQDEGSSYEQYF,TRBV4-1,.
CAAQLGEGSRETQYF,TRBV6-1,.
CASSAPTRIDTQYF,TRBV7-1,.
CASSYSNAGQPQHF,TRBV6-2/TRBV6-3,.
CASSFTLDVHNPSYEQYF,TRBV28,.
CASSLQAAGNEQFF,TRBV7-2,.